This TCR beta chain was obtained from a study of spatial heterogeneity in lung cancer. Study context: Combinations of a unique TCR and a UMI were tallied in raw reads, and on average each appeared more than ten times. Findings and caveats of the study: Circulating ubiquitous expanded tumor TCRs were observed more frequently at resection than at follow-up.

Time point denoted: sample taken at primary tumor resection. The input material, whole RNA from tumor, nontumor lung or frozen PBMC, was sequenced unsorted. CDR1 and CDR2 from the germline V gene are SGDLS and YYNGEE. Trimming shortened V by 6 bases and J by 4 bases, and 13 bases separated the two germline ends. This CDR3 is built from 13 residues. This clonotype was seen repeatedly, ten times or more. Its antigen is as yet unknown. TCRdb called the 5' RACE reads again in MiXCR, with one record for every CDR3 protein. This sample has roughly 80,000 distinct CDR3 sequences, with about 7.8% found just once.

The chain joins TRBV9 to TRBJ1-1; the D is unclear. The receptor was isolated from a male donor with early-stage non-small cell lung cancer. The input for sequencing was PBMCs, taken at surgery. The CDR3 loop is CASTPHSSTEAFF. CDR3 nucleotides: TGTGCCAGCACCCCCCACAGTAGCACTGAAGCTTTCTTT.